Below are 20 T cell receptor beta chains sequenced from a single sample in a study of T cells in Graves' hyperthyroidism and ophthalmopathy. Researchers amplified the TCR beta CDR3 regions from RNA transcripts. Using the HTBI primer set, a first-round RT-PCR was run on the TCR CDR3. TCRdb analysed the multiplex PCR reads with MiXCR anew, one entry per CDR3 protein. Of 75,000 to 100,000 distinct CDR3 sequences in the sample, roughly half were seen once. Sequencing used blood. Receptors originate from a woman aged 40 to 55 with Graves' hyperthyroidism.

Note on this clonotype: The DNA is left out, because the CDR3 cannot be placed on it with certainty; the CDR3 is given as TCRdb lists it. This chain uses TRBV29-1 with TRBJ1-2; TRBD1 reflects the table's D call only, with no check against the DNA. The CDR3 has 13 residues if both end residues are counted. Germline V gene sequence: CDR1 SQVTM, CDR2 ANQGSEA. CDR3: CSVGQGIDYGCTF.

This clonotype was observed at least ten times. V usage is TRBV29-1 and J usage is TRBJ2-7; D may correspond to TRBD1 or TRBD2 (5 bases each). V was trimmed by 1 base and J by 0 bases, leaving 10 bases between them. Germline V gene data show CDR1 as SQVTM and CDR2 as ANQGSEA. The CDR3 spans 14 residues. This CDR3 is CSVEVGDSSYEQYF. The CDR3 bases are TGCAGCGTTGAAGTGGGGGATAGCTCCTACGAGCAGTACTTC.

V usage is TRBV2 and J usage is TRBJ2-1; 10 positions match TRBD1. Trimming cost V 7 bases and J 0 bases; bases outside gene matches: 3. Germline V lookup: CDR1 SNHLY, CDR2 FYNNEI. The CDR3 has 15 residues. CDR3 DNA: TGTGCCAGCAAGGACAGGGGGACCTCCTACAATGAGCAGTTCTTC. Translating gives CASKDRGTSYNEQFF.

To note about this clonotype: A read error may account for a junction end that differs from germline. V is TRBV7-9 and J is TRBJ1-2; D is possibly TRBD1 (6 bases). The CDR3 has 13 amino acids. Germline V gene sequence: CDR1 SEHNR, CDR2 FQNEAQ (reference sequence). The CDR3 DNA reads TGTGCCAGCAGCGTAGGACCCCCGGGGGGCGGCTCCTTC. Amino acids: CASSVGPPGGGSF.

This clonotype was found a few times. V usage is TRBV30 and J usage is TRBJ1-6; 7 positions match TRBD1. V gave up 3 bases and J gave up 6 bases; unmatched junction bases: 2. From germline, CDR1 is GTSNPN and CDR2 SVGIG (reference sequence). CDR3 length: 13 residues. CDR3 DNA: TGTGCCTGGAGCCAGGGGGGTAATTCACCCCTCCACTTT. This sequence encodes CAWSQGGNSPLHF.

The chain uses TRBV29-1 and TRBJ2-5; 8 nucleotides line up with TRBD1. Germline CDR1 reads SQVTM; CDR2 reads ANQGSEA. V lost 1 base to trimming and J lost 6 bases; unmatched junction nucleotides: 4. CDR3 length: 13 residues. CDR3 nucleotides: TGCAGCGTTGAAGCGTGGGACAGGCAGACCCAGTACTTC. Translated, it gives CSVEAWDRQTQYF.

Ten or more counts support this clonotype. Here the CDR3 DNA reads TGCAGTGCTAGACCCGGCGGGGTTGGAACACCCCTCCACTTT. It codes for CSARPGGVGTPLHF. The genes are TRBV20-1 and TRBJ1-6; D gene uncertain. This CDR3 is built from 14 residues. Trimming cost V 2 bases and J 11 bases, with 16 bases left between them. Germline V gives CDR1 DFQATT, CDR2 SNEGSKA (reference sequence).

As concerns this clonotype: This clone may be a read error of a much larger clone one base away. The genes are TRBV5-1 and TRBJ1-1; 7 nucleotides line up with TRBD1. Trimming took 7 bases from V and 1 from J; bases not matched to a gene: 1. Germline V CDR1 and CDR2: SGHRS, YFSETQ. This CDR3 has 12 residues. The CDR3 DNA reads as TGCGCCAGCCGACAGGGGAACACTGAAGCTTTCTTT. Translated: CASRQGNTEAFF.

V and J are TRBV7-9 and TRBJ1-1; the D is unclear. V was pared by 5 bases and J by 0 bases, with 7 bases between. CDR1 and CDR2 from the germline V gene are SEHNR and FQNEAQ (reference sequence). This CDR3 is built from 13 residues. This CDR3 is CASSPPMNTEAFF. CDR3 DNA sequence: TGTGCCAGCAGCCCCCCAATGAACACTGAAGCTTTCTTT.

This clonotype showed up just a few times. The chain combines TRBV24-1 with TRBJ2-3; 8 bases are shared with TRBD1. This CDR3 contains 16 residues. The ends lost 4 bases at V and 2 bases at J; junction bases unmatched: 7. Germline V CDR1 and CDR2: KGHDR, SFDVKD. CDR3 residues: CATSDRDRTYTDTQYF. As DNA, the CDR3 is TGTGCCACCAGTGACAGGGACAGGACTTACACAGATACGCAGTATTTT.

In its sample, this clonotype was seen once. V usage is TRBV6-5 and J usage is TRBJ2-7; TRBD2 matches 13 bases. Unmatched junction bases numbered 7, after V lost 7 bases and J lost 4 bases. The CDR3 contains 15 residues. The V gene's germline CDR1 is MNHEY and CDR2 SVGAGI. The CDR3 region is CASTGLAGVGYEQYF. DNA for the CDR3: TGTGCCAGCACCGGACTAGCGGGAGTGGGGTACGAGCAGTACTTC.

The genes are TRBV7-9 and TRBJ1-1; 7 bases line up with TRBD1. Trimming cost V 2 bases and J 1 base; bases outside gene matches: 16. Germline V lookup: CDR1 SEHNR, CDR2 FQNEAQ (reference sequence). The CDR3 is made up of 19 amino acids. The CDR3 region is CASSLRVTGPRRKNTEAFF. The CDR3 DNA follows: TGTGCCAGCAGCTTACGAGTGACAGGGCCACGAAGAAAGAACACTGAAGCTTTCTTT.

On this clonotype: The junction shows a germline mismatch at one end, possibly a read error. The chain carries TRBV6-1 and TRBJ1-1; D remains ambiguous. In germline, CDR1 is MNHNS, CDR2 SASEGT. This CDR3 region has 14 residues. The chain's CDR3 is CASSYESGVTEAFF. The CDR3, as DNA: TGCGCCAGCAGTTACGAGTCCGGGGTCACTGAAGCTTTCTTT.

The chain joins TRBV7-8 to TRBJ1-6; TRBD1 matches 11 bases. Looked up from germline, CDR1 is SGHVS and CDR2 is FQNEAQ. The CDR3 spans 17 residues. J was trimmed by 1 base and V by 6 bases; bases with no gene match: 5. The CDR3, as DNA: TGTGCCAGCAGGGGGAGGGACAGGGGGTCCTATAATTCACCCCTCCACTTT. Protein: CASRGRDRGSYNSPLHF.

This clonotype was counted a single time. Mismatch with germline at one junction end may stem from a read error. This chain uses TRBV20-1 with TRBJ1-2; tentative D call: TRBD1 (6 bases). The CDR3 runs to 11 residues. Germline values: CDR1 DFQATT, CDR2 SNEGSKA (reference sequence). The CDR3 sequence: CSAKQGYGCTF. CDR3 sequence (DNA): TGCAGTGCTAAGCAGGGGTATGGCTGCACCTTC.

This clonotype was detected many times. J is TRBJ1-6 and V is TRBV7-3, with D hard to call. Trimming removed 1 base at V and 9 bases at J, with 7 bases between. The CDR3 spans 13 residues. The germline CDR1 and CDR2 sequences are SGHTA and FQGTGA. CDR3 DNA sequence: TGTGCCAGCAGCTTAATAGGCGGTTCACCCCTCCACTTT. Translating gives CASSLIGGSPLHF.

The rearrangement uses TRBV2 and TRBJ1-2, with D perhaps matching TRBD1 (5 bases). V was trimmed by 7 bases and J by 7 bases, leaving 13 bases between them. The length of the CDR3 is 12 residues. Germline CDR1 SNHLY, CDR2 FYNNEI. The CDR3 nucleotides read TGTGCCAGCAAGGAGGGAGGGGTTGGCTACACCTTC. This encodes CASKEGGVGYTF. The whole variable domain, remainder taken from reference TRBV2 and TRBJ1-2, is EPEVTQTPSHQVTQMGQEVILRCVPISNHLYFYWYRQILGQKVEFLVSFYNNEISEKSEIFDDQFSVERPDGSNFTLKIRSTKLEDSAMYFCASKEGGVGYTFGSGTRLTVV.

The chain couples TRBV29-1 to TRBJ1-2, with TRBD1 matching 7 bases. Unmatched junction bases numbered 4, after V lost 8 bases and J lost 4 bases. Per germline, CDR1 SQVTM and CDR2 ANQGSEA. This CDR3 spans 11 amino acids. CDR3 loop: CSSRQGYGYTF. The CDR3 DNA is TGCAGCAGTCGACAGGGCTATGGCTACACCTTC.

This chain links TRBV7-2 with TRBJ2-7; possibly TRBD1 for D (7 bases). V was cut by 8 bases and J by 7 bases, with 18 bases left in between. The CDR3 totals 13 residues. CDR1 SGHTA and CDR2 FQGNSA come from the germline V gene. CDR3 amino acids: CASGGGDGWEQYF. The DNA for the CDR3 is TGTGCCAGCGGAGGGGGCGACGGGTGGGAGCAGTACTTC.

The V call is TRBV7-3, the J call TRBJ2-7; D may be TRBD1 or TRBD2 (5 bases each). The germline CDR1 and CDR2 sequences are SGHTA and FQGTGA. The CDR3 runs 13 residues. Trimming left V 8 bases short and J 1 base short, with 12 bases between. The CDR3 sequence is CASSQGRSYEQYF. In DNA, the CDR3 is TGTGCCAGCTCCCAGGGACGGTCCTACGAGCAGTACTTC.